This T cell receptor beta chain was sequenced in a study of blood T cell repertoires in COVID-19. Whole-study context: PBMCs, B-cell-depleted T cells, or T cells were the source of the cDNA or gDNA that made up the material.

Study processing details: Reference gene primer amplification in the assay estimated nucleated cell counts. TCRdb's table, derived via immunoSEQ multiplex PCR, lists solely in-frame clones and lacks some. V and J calls and clone size follow that table, whereas D and trimming were derived from the DNA. Altogether 150,000 to 170,000 clones are present, about four fifths being singletons, with the ten largest covering roughly 3.6%. The CDR3 extends over 18 amino acids. V lost 0 bases and J lost 4, with 20 bases in between. Looked up from germline, CDR1 is LGHNA and CDR2 is YNFKEQ. The source is a woman aged 80 or over with acute or convalescent COVID-19. Material: peripheral blood. This sequence joins TRBV4-2 and TRBJ2-3; D is possibly TRBD2 (7 bases). CDR3 loop: CASSQDGVLGGGADTQYF. The CDR3, as DNA: TGTGCCAGCAGCCAAGATGGGGTTTTGGGGGGGGGCGCAGATACGCAGTATTTT.